The present T cell receptor (beta chain) was sequenced within a study of T cells expressing NK-cell markers. CDR1 and CDR2 from the germline V gene are SGHKS and YYEKEE (reference sequence). The CDR3 has 17 amino acids. TCRdb re-called the 5' RACE reads and catalogs CDR3 proteins one per entry, DNA excluded. This repertoire includes about 450,000 distinct CDR3 sequences. The V gene is TRBV5-5, the J gene TRBJ2-3; the TRBD2 assignment by TCRdb is unverifiable without DNA. Sequencing was carried out using blood T cells: a sorted CD56 or NKG2C T cell subset, CD4+ or CD8+ T cells, or bulk PBMC T cells (not recorded which). The sequence was collected from a woman aged 18 to 75 in good health. CDR3 loop: CASRPMVLAVGADTQYF.